This T cell receptor (beta chain) stems from a study of blood T cells in healthy people across ages. Regarding the study as a whole: Unsorted PBMC input precluded a conclusive naive versus antigen-experienced comparison.

The authors ran a second PCR of 7 to 11 cycles using a sample-barcoded 5' primer and a J-beta primer mix. TCRdb reprocessed the 5' RACE reads with MiXCR, giving one entry per CDR3 protein. The sample records about 1.5 million distinct CDR3 sequences, approximately 43% being singletons. This clonotype was observed a few times. Its antigen is unknown. With 7 bases clipped from V and 3 bases from J, the junction kept 7 bases outside the gene matches. This CDR3 has 15 amino acids. This chain connects TRBV12-3 or TRBV12-4 to TRBJ2-3; TRBD2 aligns across 10 bases. The TCR sequence derives from a woman aged 18 to 35 in good health. Sequenced sample: blood. CDR3 region: CASNLIAGGTDTQYF. In nucleotides, the CDR3 is TGTGCCAGCAACCTTATAGCGGGAGGAACAGATACGCAGTATTTT.